Below, 16 T cell receptor beta chains from the same sample are listed, as sequenced in a study of T cell repertoires in cytomegalovirus infection (dated by TCRdb to between 2018 and 2021). TCRdb names Illumina HiSeq 1500 as the instrument used. Starting from the raw public reads, TCRdb applied fastp trimming at Q25, assembled clones with MiXCR and retained in-frame beta chains. CDR3 protein duplicates are merged, each entry listing the most common genes and DNA. Counted in this sample were some 680,000 distinct CDR3 sequences; less than 40% of them appeared once. The ten largest clones add up to around 2.6% of the sample. Source material: PBMCs. All receptors come from a human donor in good health (CMV status not recorded). Some clones in this sample may be carry-over from other donors' samples.

This chain joins TRBV5-1 and TRBJ1-1; D gene unclear. The CDR3 runs to 12 residues. The germline V gene encodes CDR1 SGHRS and CDR2 YFSETQ. V was trimmed by 1 base and J by 7 bases, leaving 8 bases between them. CDR3 DNA: TGCGCCAGCAGCTTGCTCGGTCTTGAAGCTTTCTTT. Residues: CASSLLGLEAFF.

V is TRBV25-1 and J is TRBJ1-6; no clear D gene. V dropped 5 bases and J dropped 5 bases, with 7 bases sitting between them. CDR3 length equals 13 residues. Germline lookup yields CDR1 MGHDK and CDR2 SYGVNS. This CDR3 is CASSQQDNSPLHF. The CDR3 nucleotides are TGTGCCAGCAGTCAGCAGGATAATTCACCCCTCCACTTT. The full variable domain, completed using reference TRBV25-1 and TRBJ1-6, is EADIYQTPRYLVIGTGKKITLECSQTMGHDKMYWYQQDPGMELHLIHYSYGVNSTEKGDLSSESTVSRIRTEHFPLTLESARPSHTSQYLCASSQQDNSPLHFGNGTRLTVT.

This clonotype appeared a few times. The J gene is TRBJ2-7, the V gene TRBV2; TRBD2 matches at 8 bases. This CDR3 is 13 amino acids long. CDR1 and CDR2 from the germline V gene are SNHLY and FYNNEI. Losses at the gene ends were 10 bases for V and 5 bases for J; bases not matched to a gene: 10. The DNA for the CDR3 is TGTGCCACGCGGGGGGCTCTAAACCACGAGCAGTACTTC. Protein product: CATRGALNHEQYF.

The J gene is TRBJ2-1, the V gene TRBV14, with 13 bases aligning to TRBD2. J lost 2 bases, V lost 4 bases, and 8 bases had no gene match. In germline, CDR1 is SGHDN, CDR2 FVKESK. The length of the CDR3 is 18 residues. The CDR3 DNA sequence: TGTGCCAGCAGCCTTAAGGGACTAGCGGGGACCCCCTACAATGAGCAGTTCTTC. Amino acids: CASSLKGLAGTPYNEQFF.

The chain links TRBV30 to TRBJ2-1; 7 bases agree with TRBD1. Germline loops: CDR1 GTSNPN, CDR2 SVGIG (reference sequence). The CDR3 length is 14 residues. V trimming: 4 bases; J trimming: 5 bases; junction bases outside the gene matches: 8. The CDR3 nucleotides read TGTGCCTGGACCGCCGGGACAGCAAACAATGAGCAGTTCTTC. This sequence encodes CAWTAGTANNEQFF.

The chain recombines TRBV20-1 with TRBJ2-1, with TRBD2 matching 10 bases. The germline V gene encodes CDR1 DFQATT and CDR2 SNEGSKA (reference sequence). This CDR3 comprises 14 residues. V lost 1 base, J lost 6 bases, and 3 bases stayed unmatched. The CDR3 reads CSARVAGGLNEQFF. The CDR3 DNA follows: TGCAGTGCTAGAGTAGCGGGAGGTCTCAATGAGCAGTTCTTC.

The rearrangement uses TRBV7-2 and TRBJ2-7; 8 nucleotides line up with TRBD2. The CDR3 contains 20 residues. The V gene end was trimmed by 3 bases and the J gene end by 4 bases; junction bases not matched to a gene: 23. CDR1 and CDR2 (germline): SGHTA, FQGNSA. The CDR3, as DNA: TGTGCCAGCAGCTTCGCCCCGGGACTAGTGGGAGGGCCGAACCTTTACGAGCAGTACTTC. Amino acid sequence: CASSFAPGLVGGPNLYEQYF.

This clonotype appeared a few times. CDR3 region: CASTLGQETQYF. The CDR3 DNA reads as TGTGCCAGCACCTTGGGCCAAGAGACCCAGTACTTC. The V call is TRBV12-3 or TRBV12-4, the J call TRBJ2-5; D ambiguous. With 7 bases removed from V and 1 base from J, the gap between germline ends came to 7 bases. The CDR3 contains 12 residues.

To note about this clonotype: Given the absence of the conserved phenylalanine or tryptophan at the CDR3 end, a read error is likely. The chain employs TRBV6-6 and TRBJ1-2; 8 bases are a match to TRBD1. The V segment lost 6 bases and the J segment 6 bases; nucleotides outside the gene matches: 6. Germline V gene lookup returns CDR1 MNHNY and CDR2 SVGAGI (reference sequence). The CDR3 loop spans 13 amino acids. DNA for the CDR3: TGTGCCAGCAGAAGCTCGACAGGGGATGGCTACACCTTA. This codes for CASRSSTGDGYTL.

This clonotype turned up a few times. The rearrangement joins TRBV7-2 to TRBJ2-2; 8 bases are shared with TRBD1. Germline lookup yields CDR1 SGHTA and CDR2 FQGNSA. The CDR3 runs 15 residues. Losses at the gene ends were 2 bases for V and 4 bases for J; bases not matched to a gene: 3. The CDR3 coding sequence is TGTGCCAGCAGCTTACCTACAGGGGGCACCGGGGAGCTGTTTTTT. Translation gives CASSLPTGGTGELFF. The whole variable domain, remainder taken from reference TRBV7-2 and TRBJ2-2, is GAGVSQSPSNKVTEKGKDVELRCDPISGHTALYWYRQSLGQGLEFLIYFQGNSAPDKSGLPSDRFSAERTGGSVSTLTIQRTQQEDSAVYLCASSLPTGGTGELFFGEGSRLTVL.

This clonotype was seen a few times. The chain has TRBV6-5 and TRBJ2-5; the match to TRBD2 covers 11 bases. Trimming took 7 bases from V and 2 from J; bases not matched to a gene: 9. This CDR3 is 16 amino acids long. Germline V gene sequence: CDR1 MNHEY, CDR2 SVGAGI. For the CDR3, the DNA is TGTGCCAGCATCCCGCTAGCGGGAGGAGGGCAAGAGACCCAGTACTTC. Amino acid sequence: CASIPLAGGGQETQYF.

CDR3 amino acids: CASSRSGAGLSYEQYF. For the CDR3, the DNA is TGTGCCAGCAGCCGATCCGGGGCAGGCTTATCCTACGAGCAGTACTTC. The chain recombines TRBV4-2 with TRBJ2-7, with D perhaps TRBD1 or TRBD2 (5 bases each). Germline assignment: CDR1 LGHNA and CDR2 YNFKEQ. The CDR3 extends over 16 amino acids. V was cut by 4 bases and J by 1 base, with 17 bases left in between.

This clonotype has only a few counts. This chain uses TRBV6-5 with TRBJ1-5; D gene uncertain. Trimming cost V 6 bases and J 0 bases, with 21 bases left between them. This CDR3 has 18 residues. Germline values: CDR1 MNHEY, CDR2 SVGAGI. The CDR3 protein is CASREPGSKFFSNQPQHF. Here the CDR3 DNA reads TGTGCCAGCAGGGAACCGGGATCTAAATTTTTTAGCAATCAGCCCCAGCATTTT.

The V call is TRBV19, the J call TRBJ2-2, with D perhaps being TRBD1 or TRBD2 (6 bases each). The length of the CDR3 is 15 residues. With 7 bases removed from V and 0 bases from J, the gap between germline ends came to 12 bases. The germline gives CDR1 LNHDA, CDR2 SQIVND (reference sequence). DNA of the CDR3: TGTGCCAGTAACGTCGGGGGCGCGAACACCGGGGAGCTGTTTTTT. Its translation is CASNVGGANTGELFF.

This clonotype appeared many times. The J gene is TRBJ1-2, the V gene TRBV7-3; the match to TRBD1 covers 10 bases. This CDR3 comprises 15 residues. CDR1 is SGHTA and CDR2 is FQGTGA in the germline V gene. V shed 4 bases and J 6 bases; nucleotides not matched to a gene: 8. The DNA for the CDR3 is TGTGCCAGCAGCTCGGCCGGGACAGGGGTGCATGGCTACACCTTC. It codes for CASSSAGTGVHGYTF. Complete variable domain (other parts from reference TRBV7-3 and TRBJ1-2): GAGVSQTPSNKVTEKGKYVELRCDPISGHTALYWYRQSLGQGPEFLIYFQGTGAADDSGLPNDRFFAVRPEGSVSTLKIQRTERGDSAVYLCASSSAGTGVHGYTFGSGTRLTVV.

This clonotype turned up a few times. The gene calls are TRBV18 and TRBJ1-4; 7 nucleotides align to TRBD1. The CDR3 runs to 15 residues. J lost 0 bases, V lost 6 bases, and 4 bases had no gene match. The germline CDR1 and CDR2 sequences are KGHSH and LQKENI. CDR3: CASSLGTATNEKLFF. CDR3 DNA sequence: TGTGCCAGCTCCCTTGGGACAGCAACTAATGAAAAACTGTTTTTT.